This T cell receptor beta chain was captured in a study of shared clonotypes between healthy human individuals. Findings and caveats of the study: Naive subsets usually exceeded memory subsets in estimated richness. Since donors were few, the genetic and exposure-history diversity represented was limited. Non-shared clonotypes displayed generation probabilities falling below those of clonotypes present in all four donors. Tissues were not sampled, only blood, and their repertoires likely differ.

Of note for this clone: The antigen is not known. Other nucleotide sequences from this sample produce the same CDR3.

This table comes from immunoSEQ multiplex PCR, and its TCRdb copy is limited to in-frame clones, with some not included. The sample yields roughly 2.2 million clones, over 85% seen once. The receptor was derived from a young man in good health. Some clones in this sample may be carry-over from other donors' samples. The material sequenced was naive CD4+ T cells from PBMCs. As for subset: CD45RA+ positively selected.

The chain's CDR3 is CASRRQGNTEAFF. The CDR3 DNA sequence: TGTGCCAGCAGACGACAGGGGAACACTGAAGCTTTCTTT. V and J are TRBV6-5 and TRBJ1-1; 7 bases match TRBD1. With 6 bases clipped from V and 1 base from J, the junction kept 2 bases outside the gene matches. CDR1 and CDR2 from the germline V gene are MNHEY and SVGAGI. The CDR3 has 13 residues.